This passage covers 24 T cell receptor beta chains from one sample sequenced in a study of control samples from healthy donors and cancer patients. Sequenced by immunoSEQ multiplex PCR; TCRdb stores in-frame clones only, minus some. In the table there are about 95,000 clones, 88% of which are singletons. The sample consisted of blood. The origin of the receptors is a woman aged 70-85 years in good health.

The chain recombines TRBV7-8 with TRBJ1-1; 9 positions agree with TRBD1. J gave up 1 base and V 3 bases, and 6 bases lay outside the gene matches. The CDR3 is 16 amino acids. Germline values: CDR1 SGHVS, CDR2 FQNEAQ. CDR3 sequence: CASSFYGTGRNTEAFF. As DNA, the CDR3 is TGTGCCAGCAGCTTTTATGGGACAGGGCGGAACACTGAAGCTTTCTTT. Full variable domain (rest looked up from reference TRBV7-8 and TRBJ1-1): GAGVSQSPRYKVAKRGQDVALRCDPISGHVSLFWYQQALGQGPEFLTYFQNEAQLDKSGLPSDRFFAERPEGSVSTLKIQRTQQEDSAVYLCASSFYGTGRNTEAFFGQGTRLTVV.

The gene calls are TRBV9 and TRBJ2-2; TRBD2 aligns across 8 bases. Germline CDR1 reads SGDLS; CDR2 reads YYNGEE. The CDR3 has 17 residues. V lost 0 bases, J lost 5 bases, and 9 bases stayed unmatched. The CDR3, as DNA: TGTGCCAGCAGCGTAGCTACGGCGGGAGGCGGGACCGGGGAGCTGTTTTTT. Translating gives CASSVATAGGGTGELFF. Full variable domain (rest looked up from reference TRBV9 and TRBJ2-2): DSGVTQTPKHLITATGQRVTLRCSPRSGDLSVYWYQQSLDQGLQFLIQYYNGEERAKGNILERFSAQQFPDLHSELNLSSLELGDSALYFCASSVATAGGGTGELFFGEGSRLTVL.

The chain links TRBV6-5 to TRBJ1-1; D uncertain. The CDR3 has 13 amino acids. Germline-derived CDR1 and CDR2 are MNHEY and SVGAGI. The germline V and J ends were trimmed by 11 bases and 1 base, with 14 bases remaining between them. CDR3 DNA sequence: TGTGCCCAGCGAGAAGGGTGGAACACTGAAGCTTTCTTT. It translates to CAQREGWNTEAFF.

This sequence joins TRBV5-4 and TRBJ2-5; 7 positions match TRBD1. After removal of 0 bases from V and 2 bases from J, the junction contained 10 bases not matched to a gene. Germline CDR1 is SGHNT and CDR2 is YYREEE (reference sequence). This CDR3 contains 17 residues. The CDR3 DNA reads TGTGCCAGCAGCTTGGCCGTGACAGCAGGGGGACAAGAGACCCAGTACTTC. As protein: CASSLAVTAGGQETQYF. Full variable domain (remainder filled in from reference TRBV5-4 and TRBJ2-5): ETGVTQSPTHLIKTRGQQVTLRCSSQSGHNTVSWYQQALGQGPQFIFQYYREEENGRGNFPPRFSGLQFPNYSSELNVNALELDDSALYLCASSLAVTAGGQETQYFGPGTRLLVL.

This chain connects TRBV2 to TRBJ1-4; D perhaps matches TRBD1 (5 bases). Trimming removed 4 bases at V and 2 bases at J, with 11 bases between. From germline, CDR1 is SNHLY and CDR2 FYNNEI. The CDR3 contains 15 residues. CDR3: CASSGGAGTNEKLFF. The CDR3 DNA reads as TGTGCCAGCAGTGGTGGGGCTGGGACTAATGAAAAACTGTTTTTT.

CDR3 residues: CASSVQGPPNEQFF. The CDR3, as DNA: TGTGCCAGCAGCGTCCAGGGGCCCCCAAATGAGCAGTTCTTC. The chain joins TRBV11-1 to TRBJ2-1; D is possibly TRBD1 (6 bases). CDR1 and CDR2 from the germline V gene are SGHAT and FQDESV (reference sequence). Trimming stripped 5 bases from V and 7 bases from J, with 15 bases between. This CDR3 has 14 residues.

The chain carries TRBV3-1 (or the pseudogene TRBV3-2) and TRBJ2-1, with a possible D match to TRBD2 (6 bases). The CDR3 consists of 15 residues. The germline V gene encodes CDR1 LGHDT and CDR2 YNNKEL (reference sequence). Trimming removed 7 bases from V and 0 bases from J, with 13 bases in between. The CDR3 coding sequence is TGTGCCAGCACCTCACGGGGAGGCTCCTACAATGAGCAGTTCTTC. This encodes CASTSRGGSYNEQFF.

The rearrangement links TRBV6-2 or TRBV6-3 to TRBJ1-2, with unresolved D. The V gene's germline CDR1 is MNHEY and CDR2 SVGEGT. The CDR3 has 15 residues. The germline V and J ends were trimmed by 4 bases and 10 bases, with 22 bases remaining between them. CDR3 sequence: CASSWTNGAGPDYTF. CDR3 bases: TGTGCCAGCAGTTGGACCAACGGAGCCGGGCCGGACTACACCTTC.

This clone was seen ten or more times. The chain couples TRBV29-1 to TRBJ1-2, with 9 positions matching TRBD1. The CDR3 has 14 amino acids. CDR1 is SQVTM, CDR2 ANQGSEA, per germline. CDR3 amino acids: CRGGQGDLRYGYTF. CDR3 nucleotide sequence: TGCCGGGGGGGACAGGGAGACCTACGATATGGCTACACCTTC.

The V and J genes are TRBV9 and TRBJ2-1; D is undetermined. CDR3 length: 18 amino acids. Per germline, CDR1 SGDLS and CDR2 YYNGEE. The V gene lost 0 bases and the J gene lost 0 bases, with 16 bases spanning the gap. CDR3 DNA sequence: TGTGCCAGCAGCGTAGACCACGACATCCGGGCCTCCTACAATGAGCAGTTCTTC. Translated: CASSVDHDIRASYNEQFF.

The chain links TRBV6-5 to TRBJ2-3, with TRBD2 identical over 7 bases. Per the germline V gene, CDR1 is MNHEY and CDR2 is SVGAGI. J gave up 0 bases and V 2 bases, and 5 bases lay outside the gene matches. The CDR3 covers 16 residues. CDR3 sequence reads: CASSYTAGVSTDTQYF. The CDR3 nucleotides read TGTGCCAGCAGTTACACGGCGGGAGTGAGCACAGATACGCAGTATTTT.

The chain employs TRBV19 and TRBJ1-2, with 7 bases identical to TRBD1. Looked up from germline, CDR1 is LNHDA and CDR2 is SQIVND (reference sequence). The CDR3 totals 12 residues. In DNA form, the CDR3 reads TGTGGCGCCGGGACAGTCCTCTATGGCTACACCTTC. As protein: CGAGTVLYGYTF.

V is TRBV6-2 or TRBV6-3 and J is TRBJ1-5; D gene uncertain. The CDR3 sequence is 16 residues long. V dropped 0 bases and J dropped 5 bases, with 14 bases sitting between them. The germline CDR1 and CDR2 sequences are MNHEY and SVGEGT. CDR3 coding DNA: TGTGCCAGCAGTTACTCGAGCCTCCACCGGGATCAGCCCCAGCATTTT. Its translation: CASSYSSLHRDQPQHF.

This rearrangement joins TRBV3-1 (or the pseudogene TRBV3-2) to TRBJ2-7; 14 bases map to TRBD2. The junction had 12 bases not matched to a gene; V was cut back by 5 bases and J by 6 bases. The V gene's germline CDR1 is LGHDT and CDR2 YNNKEL (reference sequence). The CDR3 is 17 residues long. The CDR3 DNA is TGTGCCAGCAGCGCCCAACCGGGACTAGCGGGAGAAGGCGAGCAGTACTTC. Encoded protein: CASSAQPGLAGEGEQYF.

There are a few counts of this clone. In DNA, the CDR3 is TGTGCCAGCAGCCGAGGACGGAACTATGGCTACACCTTC. Translating gives CASSRGRNYGYTF. This chain links TRBV7-9 with TRBJ1-2; D ambiguous. CDR1 is SEHNR, CDR2 FQNEAQ, per germline (reference sequence). The V end lost 5 bases, the J end lost 2 bases, and 9 bases lay between the germline ends. The CDR3 consists of 13 residues.

This clone appeared a single time. J is TRBJ1-5 and V is TRBV19, with TRBD1 as a possible D gene (6 bases). The germline V and J ends were trimmed by 5 bases and 6 bases, with 14 bases remaining between them. This CDR3 comprises 14 residues. In germline, CDR1 is LNHDA, CDR2 SQIVND (reference sequence). CDR3 bases: TGTGCCAGTAGTGCACAGGGTTTAGGTCAGCCCCAGCATTTT. As protein: CASSAQGLGQPQHF. The variable domain in full, completed from reference TRBV19 and TRBJ1-5, reads DGGITQSPKYLFRKEGQNVTLSCEQNLNHDAMYWYRQDPGQGLRLIYYSQIVNDFQKGDIAEGYSVSREKKESFPLTVTSAQKNPTAFYLCASSAQGLGQPQHFGDGTRLSIL.

This clone was recorded at least ten times. The chain links TRBV7-3 to TRBJ2-7; a possible D gene is TRBD1 (5 bases). CDR1 is SGHTA and CDR2 is FQGTGA in the germline V gene. V was cut by 3 bases and J by 8 bases, with 14 bases left in between. The CDR3 is made up of 13 amino acids. The CDR3 spells CASSLGAGYQQYF. The CDR3 DNA is TGTGCCAGCAGCTTGGGCGCAGGGTACCAGCAGTACTTC.

Here the CDR3 reads CASGGRGLGSSEAFF. For the CDR3, the DNA is TGTGCCAGCGGGGGGAGAGGGCTAGGGTCCTCTGAAGCTTTCTTT. This chain uses TRBV2 with TRBJ1-1; D may be TRBD1 (5 bases). The CDR3 has 15 amino acids. With 8 bases removed from V and 6 bases from J, the gap between germline ends came to 22 bases. CDR1 is SNHLY, CDR2 FYNNEI, per germline.

This clone appeared a single time. The chain uses TRBV6-2 or TRBV6-3 and TRBJ1-5; D remains unclear. Trimming took 5 bases from V and 0 from J, leaving 11 bases between them. Germline CDR1 and CDR2: MNHEY and SVGEGT. CDR3 length: 15 residues. The CDR3 protein is CASSDEIPSNQPQHF. CDR3 DNA sequence: TGTGCCAGCAGTGACGAAATTCCTAGCAATCAGCCCCAGCATTTT.

The chain joins TRBV7-8 to TRBJ1-1, with D perhaps TRBD1 (5 bases). V was trimmed by 4 bases and J by 5 bases, leaving 11 bases between them. The germline gives CDR1 SGHVS, CDR2 FQNEAQ. CDR3 length equals 13 residues. The CDR3 loop is CASSSKQGTEAFF. For the CDR3, the DNA is TGTGCCAGCAGCTCCAAGCAGGGAACTGAAGCTTTCTTT.

V is TRBV11-2 and J is TRBJ2-7; no definite D call. The CDR3 extends over 13 amino acids. Germline V lookup: CDR1 SGHAT, CDR2 FQNNGV. V was cut by 1 base and J by 5 bases, with 9 bases left in between. The CDR3, as DNA: TGTGCCAGCAGCTTAGGGTACAGAGACGAGCAGTACTTC. It encodes CASSLGYRDEQYF. The full variable domain, completed using reference TRBV11-2 and TRBJ2-7, is EAGVAQSPRYKIIEKRQSVAFWCNPISGHATLYWYQQILGQGPKLLIQFQNNGVVDDSQLPKDRFSAERLKGVDSTLKIQPAKLEDSAVYLCASSLGYRDEQYFGPGTRLTVT.

The chain joins TRBV9 to TRBJ1-1; D might be TRBD1 (6 bases). CDR3 length equals 14 residues. Germline V gene sequence: CDR1 SGDLS, CDR2 YYNGEE. Trimming removed 5 bases from V and 4 bases from J, with 15 bases in between. The CDR3 coding sequence is TGTGCCAGCAGTGAGGGGGGGATTAGCACTGAAGCTTTCTTT. Translating it yields CASSEGGISTEAFF. The entire variable domain, with the rest obtained from reference TRBV9 and TRBJ1-1, is as follows: DSGVTQTPKHLITATGQRVTLRCSPRSGDLSVYWYQQSLDQGLQFLIQYYNGEERAKGNILERFSAQQFPDLHSELNLSSLELGDSALYFCASSEGGISTEAFFGQGTRLTVV.

CDR3 nucleotides: TGTGCCAGTAGTAACAGAAAGGACAGAGATGAAGCTTTCTTT. It specifies CASSNRKDRDEAFF. The chain has TRBV19 and TRBJ1-1, with D perhaps TRBD1 (6 bases). V was pared by 4 bases and J by 7 bases, with 16 bases between. The CDR3 sequence is 14 residues long. Germline V gene sequence: CDR1 LNHDA, CDR2 SQIVND (reference sequence).

The V and J genes are TRBV15 and TRBJ1-2; D might be TRBD1 (5 bases). This CDR3 region has 14 residues. V shed 7 bases and J shed 4 bases, with 16 bases lying between them. The germline V gene has CDR1 LNHNV and CDR2 YYDKDF (reference sequence). The CDR3 loop reads CATTQERQIYGYTF. CDR3 nucleotide sequence: TGTGCCACCACCCAGGAGCGACAGATCTATGGCTACACCTTC.